This T cell receptor (beta chain) was retrieved from a study of blood T cell repertoires in COVID-19. Study summary: There were acute and convalescent COVID-19 samples, and they came from the United States, Italy and Spain.

Germline lookup yields CDR1 WNHNN and CDR2 SYGVQD (reference sequence). This CDR3 is built from 14 residues. V was shortened by 7 bases and J by 3 bases, with 13 bases between the two germline ends. Here immunoSEQ multiplex PCR was the method, and the copy in TCRdb shows in-frame clones only, minus some. This table holds roughly 250,000 clones, around 88% found once. Material for sequencing was PBMCs or T cells enriched from blood (not recorded which). This clonotype originated in a woman aged 40 to 50 with acute COVID-19. The genes are TRBV10-1 and TRBJ1-3; TRBD1 might be the D (5 bases). CDR3 sequence (DNA): TGCGCCAGCATGAAGGGGCCGCATGGAAACACCATATATTTT. Translated, it gives CASMKGPHGNTIYF.